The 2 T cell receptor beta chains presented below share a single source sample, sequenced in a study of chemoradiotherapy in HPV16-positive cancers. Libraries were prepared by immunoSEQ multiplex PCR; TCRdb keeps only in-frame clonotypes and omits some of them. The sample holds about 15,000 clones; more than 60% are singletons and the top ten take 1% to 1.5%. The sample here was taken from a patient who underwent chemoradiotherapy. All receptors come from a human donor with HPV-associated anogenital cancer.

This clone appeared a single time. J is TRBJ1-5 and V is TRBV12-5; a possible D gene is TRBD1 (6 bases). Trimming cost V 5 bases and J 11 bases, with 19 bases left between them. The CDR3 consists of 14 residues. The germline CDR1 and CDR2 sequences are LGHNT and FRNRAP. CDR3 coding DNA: TGTGCTAGTGGTCGTGGGGGGGCCCCAGCGGCCCAGCATTTT. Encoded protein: CASGRGGAPAAQHF.

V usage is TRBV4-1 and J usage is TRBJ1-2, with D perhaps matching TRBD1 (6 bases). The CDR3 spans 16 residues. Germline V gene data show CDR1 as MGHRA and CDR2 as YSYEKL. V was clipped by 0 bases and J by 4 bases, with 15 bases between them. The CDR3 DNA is TGCGCCAGCAGCCAAGAACACGACAGGAGGGTCTATGGCTACACCTTC. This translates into CASSQEHDRRVYGYTF.